This TCR beta chain is from a study of blood T cell repertoires in COVID-19. Profiling relied on immunoSEQ multiplex PCR, and the TCRdb table lists in-frame clones only, not all of them. The sample contains 300,000 to 400,000 clones, 89% of which appear only once. The CDR3 covers 13 residues. Trimming stripped 3 bases from V and 7 bases from J, with 11 bases between. Germline V gene data show CDR1 as SGHDT and CDR2 as YYEEEE. The specimen was peripheral blood. The chain uses TRBV5-6 and TRBJ2-1; D is possibly TRBD2 (5 bases). This clonotype was sampled from a woman in her 30s with COVID-19, enrolled during active disease. DNA of the CDR3: TGTGCCAGCAGCTCGGGGAGAGGGAATGAGCAGTTCTTC. It translates to CASSSGRGNEQFF. Full variable domain (outside the CDR3, taken from reference TRBV5-6 and TRBJ2-1): DAGVTQSPTHLIKTRGQQVTLRCSPKSGHDTVSWYQQALGQGPQFIFQYYEEEERQRGNFPDRFSGHQFPNYSSELNVNALLLGDSALYLCASSSGRGNEQFFGPGTRLTVL.